This T cell receptor (beta chain) is from a study of T-cell memory formation after mild COVID-19. Whole-study findings and limits: Clones which contracted sat mainly in CM and EM if CD4+, and in EMRA if CD8+. SARS-CoV-2 specificity of second-wave clones peaking day 37 was unconfirmed. Cross-reactive memory seemingly joined, as some responding clones were found in pre-infection memory. Balance between CD4 and CD8 was seen in clones contracting day 15 to 85, and a CD4+ lean was seen in later expanders.

TCRdb passed the 5' RACE reads through MiXCR, listing each CDR3 protein once. The sample shows around 110,000 distinct CDR3 sequences, over 13% of them seen only once. The germline V gene encodes CDR1 SEHNR and CDR2 FQNEAQ (reference sequence). V was cut by 5 bases and J by 1 base, with 14 bases left in between. This CDR3 is built from 15 residues. This clonotype was counted only a few times. The antigen remains undetermined. The TCR originated in a man aged 18 to 29 who had mild COVID-19 (a few samples of this study predate the infection). Cell type and time point are not known. Material: PBMCs or a T cell subset sorted from them (not recorded which). This chain links TRBV7-9 with TRBJ1-1; no reliable D call. Here the CDR3 reads CASSTRTRKNTEAFF. The CDR3 DNA follows: TGTGCCAGCAGCACGCGCACAAGAAAGAACACTGAAGCTTTCTTT.